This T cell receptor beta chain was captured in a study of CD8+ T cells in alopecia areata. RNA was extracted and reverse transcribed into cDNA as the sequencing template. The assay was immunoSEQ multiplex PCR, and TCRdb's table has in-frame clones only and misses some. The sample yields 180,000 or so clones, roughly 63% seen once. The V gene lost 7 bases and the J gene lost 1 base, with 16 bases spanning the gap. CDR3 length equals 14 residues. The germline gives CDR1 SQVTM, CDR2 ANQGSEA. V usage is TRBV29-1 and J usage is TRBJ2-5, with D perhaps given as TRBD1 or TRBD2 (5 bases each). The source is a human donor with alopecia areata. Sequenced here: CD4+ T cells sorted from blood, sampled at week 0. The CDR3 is CSARGTSGQETQYF. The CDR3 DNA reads TGCAGCGCCCGAGGGACGTCGGGCCAAGAGACCCAGTACTTC.